This record looks at one TCR beta chain sequence and its context. Its antigen remains unknown. The data were obtained in a study of T cell responses to AZD1222 COVID-19 vaccine. General study points: Repertoires were collected only later (after the peak T cell response had occurred).

CDR1 and CDR2 from the germline V gene are KGHSY and FQNENV. V was cut by 4 bases and J by 9 bases, with 19 bases left in between. The CDR3 length is 14 residues. The data were produced by immunoSEQ multiplex PCR, yet TCRdb's version contains in-frame clones alone and is incomplete. The sample records some 86,000 clones, around nine tenths being singletons. This chain joins TRBV16 and TRBJ2-7, with D uncertain. This specimen consisted of peripheral blood, obtained 28 days after the second AZD1222 dose. This TCR came from an adult who received the AZD1222 COVID-19 vaccine. For the CDR3, the DNA is TGTGCCAGCAGCCTCACTATAACAGAGGTTAGGCAGTACTTC. Protein sequence: CASSLTITEVRQYF.